This T cell receptor beta chain was profiled in a study of blood T cells in healthy people across ages. Primed by a sample-barcoded 5' primer and a J-beta primer mix, a second PCR proceeded for about 6 to 12 cycles. From the 5' RACE reads, TCRdb called clonotypes with MiXCR, one entry per CDR3 protein. In the table there are fewer than 900,000 distinct CDR3 sequences, approximately 43% of which are singletons. General study results and limits: Total diversity from one million sequenced T cells was likely underestimated. Across the age range, TCR beta diversity per million T cells fell in a roughly linear way. Across samples, TCR beta diversity tracked strongly with naive T cell percentage.

Collection of 8.5 to 10 milliliters of peripheral blood was performed for each donor. As concerns this clonotype: Antigen: not known.

The origin of this receptor is a woman aged 55 to 70 in good health. The sequenced sample consisted of blood.

The CDR3 loop is CSAREAGGTGNEQFF. The CDR3, as DNA: TGCAGTGCTAGAGAGGCAGGGGGGACGGGGAATGAGCAGTTCTTC. J is TRBJ2-1 and V is TRBV20-1; possible D gene TRBD1, 7 bases. V was shortened by 0 bases and J by 7 bases, with 16 bases between the two germline ends. CDR1 and CDR2 from the germline V gene are DFQATT and SNEGSKA (reference sequence). The CDR3 extends over 15 amino acids.